The 15 T cell receptor beta chains below were found in one sample sequenced in a study of blood T cell repertoires in COVID-19 (dated by TCRdb to between 2020 and 2021). Receptor amplification or capture employed the immunoSEQ multiplex PCR assay. This immuneACCESS table, as held by TCRdb, lists in-frame sequences with V and J called but not all clones. Of the missing ones, under half trace to an unresolved V gene in checked studies; the others have no known cause. This sample lists some 250,000 clones; approximately 90% were detected once. The ten largest clonotypes hold about 2.1% of the sample. Sequencing input: PBMCs or T cells enriched from blood (not recorded which). The receptors stem from a woman in her thirties or forties with acute COVID-19.

The rearrangement links TRBV6-5 to TRBJ1-2, with TRBD1 matching over 9 bases. The CDR3 consists of 15 residues. In germline, CDR1 is MNHEY, CDR2 SVGAGI. Germline trimming cut 8 bases from V and 4 bases from J; bases unmatched to any gene: 11. Written as DNA, the CDR3 is TGTGCCAGCCCTTCCGGGACAGGGTTGGCCTATGGCTACACCTTC. It translates to CASPSGTGLAYGYTF.

The chain links TRBV28 to TRBJ2-1; D is ambiguous. This CDR3 spans 12 amino acids. V was trimmed by 6 bases and J by 3 bases, leaving 6 bases between them. Germline V CDR1 and CDR2: MDHEN, SYDVKM. The CDR3 protein is CASRQIYNEQFF. The CDR3 DNA follows: TGTGCCAGCAGACAGATCTACAATGAGCAGTTCTTC.

This chain joins TRBV5-4 and TRBJ1-2; no reliable D call. Germline CDR1 reads SGHNT; CDR2 reads YYREEE (reference sequence). This CDR3 has 14 amino acids. V lost 6 bases to trimming and J lost 4 bases, with 16 bases between them. The CDR3 nucleotides are TGTGCCAGCACCCGGGTAGGGAGTGGCTATGGCTACACCTTC. Amino acids: CASTRVGSGYGYTF. The full variable domain, rest sourced from reference TRBV5-4 and TRBJ1-2, is ETGVTQSPTHLIKTRGQQVTLRCSSQSGHNTVSWYQQALGQGPQFIFQYYREEENGRGNFPPRFSGLQFPNYSSELNVNALELDDSALYLCASTRVGSGYGYTFGSGTRLTVV.

About this clone itself: This is likely a read error, given that the CDR3 carries no conserved phenylalanine or tryptophan at its end. Because the CDR3's place on the DNA is in doubt, the DNA is left out and the CDR3 is given as listed by TCRdb. The chain combines TRBV6-7 with TRBJ2-7; the D call TRBD2 from the table was never checked on the DNA. TRBV6-7 counts as an open reading frame of uncertain function. The CDR3 extends over 11 residues, inclusive of both ends. The CDR3 is CASSYSTVPRS.

This sequence joins TRBV28 and TRBJ2-7, with D perhaps TRBD2 (6 bases). The CDR3 has 14 residues. V dropped 3 bases and J dropped 3 bases, with 12 bases sitting between them. Germline values: CDR1 MDHEN, CDR2 SYDVKM. The CDR3 region is CASSLSGRNYEQYF. The CDR3 DNA reads as TGTGCCAGCAGTTTGAGCGGGCGTAACTACGAGCAGTACTTC. The complete variable domain, with remaining parts taken from reference TRBV28 and TRBJ2-7, reads DVKVTQSSRYLVKRTGEKVFLECVQDMDHENMFWYRQDPGLGLRLIYFSYDVKMKEKGDIPEGYSVSREKKERFSLILESASTNQTSMYLCASSLSGRNYEQYFGPGTRLTVT.

V usage is TRBV18 and J usage is TRBJ1-2; 8 bases align to TRBD1. The CDR3 is made up of 15 amino acids. Germline lookup yields CDR1 KGHSH and CDR2 LQKENI. Losses at the gene ends were 5 bases for V and 4 bases for J; bases not matched to a gene: 9. CDR3 bases: TGTGCCAGCTCAGTCGACAGGGGAGGAGGCTATGGCTACACCTTC. Protein: CASSVDRGGGYGYTF.

The rearrangement uses TRBV5-1 and TRBJ1-4; the match to TRBD1 covers 7 bases. The V and J ends lost 0 bases and 7 bases, in that order; junction bases with no gene match: 3. Germline loops: CDR1 SGHRS, CDR2 YFSETQ. This CDR3 has 14 amino acids. In nucleotides, the CDR3 is TGCGCCAGCAGCTTGGACAGGGGTGGTGAAAAACTGTTTTTT. This translates into CASSLDRGGEKLFF.

The CDR3 sequence is CASSFLEGDEQFF. CDR3 in DNA: TGTGCCAGCAGTTTCCTTGAGGGCGATGAGCAGTTCTTC. The chain links TRBV27 to TRBJ2-1, with D tentatively TRBD2 (5 bases). With 3 bases removed from V and 8 bases from J, the gap between germline ends came to 11 bases. The CDR3 loop spans 13 amino acids. Germline V gene lookup returns CDR1 MNHEY and CDR2 SMNVEV (reference sequence).

The J gene is TRBJ2-7, the V gene TRBV7-9; 12 nucleotides agree with TRBD1. The J segment lost 3 bases and the V segment lost 1 base, leaving 7 bases of the junction unmatched. The germline gives CDR1 SEHNR, CDR2 FQNEAQ (reference sequence). The CDR3 loop spans 17 amino acids. The CDR3 DNA reads TGTGCCAGCAGCTTAGATTGGGGGACAGGGGGCTTCTACGAGCAGTACTTC. Translated, it gives CASSLDWGTGGFYEQYF.

The J gene is TRBJ2-1, the V gene TRBV5-1; 8 bases align to TRBD1. The length of the CDR3 is 16 residues. The V gene end was trimmed by 4 bases and the J gene end by 3 bases; junction bases not matched to a gene: 9. Germline V CDR1 and CDR2: SGHRS, YFSETQ. Here the CDR3 reads CASSTHRDRFYNEQFF. The CDR3 region has the DNA TGCGCCAGCAGCACACACCGGGACAGGTTCTACAATGAGCAGTTCTTC.

The V gene is TRBV18, the J gene TRBJ2-7; tentative D call: TRBD1 (5 bases). V lost 0 bases to trimming and J lost 5 bases, with 8 bases between them. The CDR3 covers 13 residues. Germline assignment: CDR1 KGHSH and CDR2 LQKENI. CDR3 in DNA: TGTGCCAGCTCACCACCAGGGGTCAACGAGCAGTACTTC. It codes for CASSPPGVNEQYF.

Turning to this clone: The junction and the germline gene differ at one end; a read error may be behind it. The V and J genes are TRBV28 and TRBJ1-6; a possible D gene is TRBD1 (6 bases). The CDR3 is 20 residues long. Germline V gene data show CDR1 as MDHEN and CDR2 as SYDVKM. The CDR3 DNA is TGTGCCAGCAGTTTCTCTGTTTTAGCCCGACCCAGACAGGACGATTCACCCCCCCACTTT. This translates into CASSFSVLARPRQDDSPPHF.

The sample holds one count of this clone. The chain carries TRBV12-3 or TRBV12-4 and TRBJ2-7; D perhaps matches TRBD2 (5 bases). Trimming pared 10 bases from V and 3 bases from J, leaving 16 bases between. The CDR3 runs 13 residues. CDR3 DNA: TGTGCCAATCCCTACCCGGGATACTACGAGCAGTACTTC. It codes for CANPYPGYYEQYF.

This clone has more than one count but fewer than ten. This rearrangement joins TRBV7-9 to TRBJ2-1; D may be TRBD1 (6 bases). Trimming cost V 5 bases and J 5 bases, with 19 bases left between them. The CDR3 length is 16 residues. CDR1 is SEHNR and CDR2 is FQNEAQ in the germline V gene (reference sequence). The CDR3 bases are TGTGCCAGCAGCCAGACGACCGATACAGGGAACAATGAGCAGTTCTTC. Translating it yields CASSQTTDTGNNEQFF.

The chain joins TRBV7-6 to TRBJ2-1; TRBD2 might be the D (6 bases). Germline V gene lookup returns CDR1 SGHVS and CDR2 FNYEAQ. The CDR3 sequence is 17 residues long. Trimming took off 4 bases at V and 0 bases at J, with 16 bases between the two ends. In DNA, the CDR3 is TGTGCCAGCAGCTCCCTTGCGGCGGGGAGCTCCTACAATGAGCAGTTCTTC. This codes for CASSSLAAGSSYNEQFF.